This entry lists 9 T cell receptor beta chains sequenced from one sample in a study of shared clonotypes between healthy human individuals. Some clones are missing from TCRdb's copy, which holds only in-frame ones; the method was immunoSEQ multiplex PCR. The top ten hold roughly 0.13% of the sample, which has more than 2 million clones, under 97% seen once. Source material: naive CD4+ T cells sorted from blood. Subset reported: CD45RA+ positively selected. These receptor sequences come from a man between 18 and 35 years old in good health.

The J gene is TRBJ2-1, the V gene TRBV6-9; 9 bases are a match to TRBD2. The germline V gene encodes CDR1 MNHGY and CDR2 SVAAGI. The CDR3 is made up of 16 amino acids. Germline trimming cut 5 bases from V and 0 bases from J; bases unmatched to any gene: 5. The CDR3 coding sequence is TGTGCCAGCAGTCTAAAGACTAGCGGCTCCTACAATGAGCAGTTCTTC. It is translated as CASSLKTSGSYNEQFF.

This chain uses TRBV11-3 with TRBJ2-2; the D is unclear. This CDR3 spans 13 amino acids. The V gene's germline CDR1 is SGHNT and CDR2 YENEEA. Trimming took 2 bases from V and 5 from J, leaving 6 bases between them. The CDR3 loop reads CASSLSLTGELFF. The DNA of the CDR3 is TGTGCCAGCAGCTTAAGTCTTACCGGGGAGCTGTTTTTT.

The CDR3 nucleotides are TGTGCCAGCAGCTTAGGGGGATCCACGAATGAGCAGTTCTTC. It yields the protein CASSLGGSTNEQFF. The rearrangement joins TRBV11-2 to TRBJ2-1; no clear D gene. The CDR3 runs to 14 residues. Between the trimmed V and J ends, which lost 1 base and 7 bases, there was a span of 11 bases. In germline, CDR1 is SGHAT, CDR2 FQNNGV.

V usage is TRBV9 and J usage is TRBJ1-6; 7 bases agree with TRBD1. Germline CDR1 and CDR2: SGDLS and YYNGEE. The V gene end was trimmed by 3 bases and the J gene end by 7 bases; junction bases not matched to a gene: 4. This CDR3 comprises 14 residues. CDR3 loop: CASSEQGFNSPLHF. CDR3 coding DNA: TGTGCCAGCAGCGAACAGGGGTTCAATTCACCCCTCCACTTT.

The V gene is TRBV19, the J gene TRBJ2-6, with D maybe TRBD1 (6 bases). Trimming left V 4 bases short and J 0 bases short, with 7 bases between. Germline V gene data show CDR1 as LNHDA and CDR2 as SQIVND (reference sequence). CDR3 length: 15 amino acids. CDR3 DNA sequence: TGTGCCAGTAGTAAACAGGGCTCTGGGGCCAACGTCCTGACTTTC. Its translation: CASSKQGSGANVLTF.

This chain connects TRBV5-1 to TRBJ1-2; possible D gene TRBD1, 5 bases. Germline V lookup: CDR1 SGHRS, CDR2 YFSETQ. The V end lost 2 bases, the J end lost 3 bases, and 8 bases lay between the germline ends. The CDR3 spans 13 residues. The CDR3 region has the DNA TGCGCCAGCAGCTTATCACAGGACTATGGCTACACCTTC. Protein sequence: CASSLSQDYGYTF.

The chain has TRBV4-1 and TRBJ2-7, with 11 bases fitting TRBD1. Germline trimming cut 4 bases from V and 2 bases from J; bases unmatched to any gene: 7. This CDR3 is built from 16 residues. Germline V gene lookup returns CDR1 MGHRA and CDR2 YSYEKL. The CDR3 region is CASSPGRGQGAYEQYF. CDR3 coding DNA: TGCGCCAGCAGCCCAGGAAGGGGACAGGGGGCCTACGAGCAGTACTTC.

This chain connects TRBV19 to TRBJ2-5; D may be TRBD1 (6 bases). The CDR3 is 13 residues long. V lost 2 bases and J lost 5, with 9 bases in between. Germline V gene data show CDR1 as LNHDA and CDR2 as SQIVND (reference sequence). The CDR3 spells CASSIFQGETQYF. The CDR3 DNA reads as TGTGCCAGTAGTATATTCCAGGGGGAGACCCAGTACTTC.

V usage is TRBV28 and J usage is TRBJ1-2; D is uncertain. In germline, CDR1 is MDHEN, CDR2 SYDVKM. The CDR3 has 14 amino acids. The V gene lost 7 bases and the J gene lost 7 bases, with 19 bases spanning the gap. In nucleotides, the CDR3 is TGTGCCAGCAACTTAGACGGGGTCGGGCGTGGCTACACCTTC. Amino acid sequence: CASNLDGVGRGYTF.